This TCR beta chain stems from a study of blood T cell repertoires in COVID-19. Trimming removed 4 bases at V and 6 bases at J, with 11 bases between. This CDR3 has 13 residues. The germline CDR1 and CDR2 sequences are KGHDR and SFDVKD. As handled by the study authors: Reference gene primers were amplified, and this amplification served to estimate nucleated cell counts. The assay was immunoSEQ multiplex PCR, and TCRdb's table has in-frame clones only and misses some. The V and J calls and clone size were taken over from that table, and D and trimming were inferred from the DNA. Of approximately 300,000 clones listed, around 84% are singletons. Categorization into cohorts depended on clinical history that participants reported.

The V and J genes are TRBV24-1 and TRBJ1-2; possibly TRBD1 for D (5 bases). The origin of this receptor is a man aged 25 to 40 who had recovered from COVID-19. Sequencing was done on a sample of PBMCs or T cells enriched from blood (not recorded which). CDR3 DNA: TGTGCCACCAGTGACGATGGACATGATGGCTACACCTTC. This gives the protein CATSDDGHDGYTF.